This TCR beta chain was identified during a study of OX40 agonist ivuxolimab in advanced cancers. Study details: Patients achieving partial responses numbered three: one hepatocellular carcinoma case and two cutaneous melanoma cases.

Notes on this clone: Its antigen is still unknown.

Regarding the study as a whole: Antigen specificity of clonally expanded peripheral T cells was not established. Near-lowest levels of clonal expansion characterized partial responders at 0.1-3.0 mg/kg. Blood T cells, both CD4+ and CD8+, expanded clonally by week 6 at 0.1 to 3.0 mg/kg.

Trimming took 1 base from V and 9 from J, leaving 10 bases between them. Germline V lookup: CDR1 SGHVS, CDR2 FQNEAQ. This CDR3 region has 14 residues. TCRdb keeps only in-frame clones here, not all; method: immunoSEQ multiplex PCR. Of tens of thousands of clones in the sample, around 80% are singletons; the top ten hold about 5%. The chain combines TRBV7-8 with TRBJ1-6, with no clear D. This TCR came from an adult with an advanced solid tumor such as melanoma, head and neck, liver or kidney cancer. The input for sequencing was CD4+ or CD8+ T cells sorted from blood, taken in a trial of the OX40 agonist ivuxolimab. DNA of the CDR3: TGTGCCAGCAGCTTAGAAGGGTGGATTTCACCCCTCCACTTT. As protein: CASSLEGWISPLHF. Based on the CDR3 plus reference TRBV7-8 and TRBJ1-6, the full variable domain is GAGVSQSPRYKVAKRGQDVALRCDPISGHVSLFWYQQALGQGPEFLTYFQNEAQLDKSGLPSDRFFAERPEGSVSTLKIQRTQQEDSAVYLCASSLEGWISPLHFGNGTRLTVT.